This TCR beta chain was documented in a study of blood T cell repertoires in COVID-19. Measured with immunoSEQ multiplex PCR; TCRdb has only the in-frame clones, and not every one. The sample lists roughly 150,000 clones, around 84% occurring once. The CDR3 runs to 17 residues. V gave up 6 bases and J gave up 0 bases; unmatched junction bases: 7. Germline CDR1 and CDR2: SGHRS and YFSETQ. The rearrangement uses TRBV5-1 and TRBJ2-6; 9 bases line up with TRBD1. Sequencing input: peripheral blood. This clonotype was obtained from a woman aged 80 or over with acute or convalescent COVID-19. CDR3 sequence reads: CASNWAGQGSGANVLTF. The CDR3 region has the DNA TGCGCCAGCAACTGGGCGGGACAGGGCTCTGGGGCCAACGTCCTGACTTTC.